This entry lists 28 T cell receptor beta chains sequenced from one sample in a study of Ad26.COV2.S vaccination and SARS-CoV-2 variants. Treatment defined: about 20 received Ad26.COV2.S at low or high dose, single or two shots; five or six received placebo; per-sample allocation not given. The investigators took samples on day 63 after the first vaccine or placebo injection. Only in-frame clones appear in the TCRdb table, and some are missing; sequencing was by immunoSEQ multiplex PCR. The data contain hundreds of thousands of clones, about 87% of them singletons. The sequencing used peripheral blood, collected in a trial of Ad26.COV2.S vaccine versus placebo. All receptors derive from a person between 18 and 60 years old who received the Ad26.COV2.S COVID-19 vaccine or a placebo.

V usage is TRBV27 and J usage is TRBJ2-7; D remains unclear. Germline CDR1 is MNHEY and CDR2 is SMNVEV (reference sequence). V was cut by 6 bases and J by 1 base, with 16 bases left in between. The CDR3 contains 15 residues. CDR3 protein: CASRPPGSWSYEQYF. The CDR3 bases are TGTGCCAGCAGGCCCCCAGGATCGTGGTCCTACGAGCAGTACTTC.

J is TRBJ2-1 and V is TRBV9, with D uncertain. In germline, CDR1 is SGDLS, CDR2 YYNGEE. Trimming removed 3 bases from V and 4 bases from J, with 14 bases in between. The CDR3 length is 15 residues. The DNA of the CDR3 is TGTGCCAGCAGCGGGATCCGGGCCTGGTACAATGAGCAGTTCTTC. Translating it yields CASSGIRAWYNEQFF.

The chain has TRBV14 and TRBJ2-1; TRBD1 agrees at 7 bases. The germline V gene has CDR1 SGHDN and CDR2 FVKESK. The CDR3 totals 15 residues. With V trimmed by 4 bases and J by 0 bases, 3 bases remained unmatched. CDR3 coding DNA: TGTGCCAGCAGCCTTACAGGGGTCTCCTACAATGAGCAGTTCTTC. The encoded protein is CASSLTGVSYNEQFF.

V and J are TRBV27 and TRBJ1-2, with unresolved D. Per the germline V gene, CDR1 is MNHEY and CDR2 is SMNVEV (reference sequence). The CDR3 extends over 13 amino acids. V was clipped by 0 bases and J by 7 bases, with 9 bases between them. Here the CDR3 reads CASSLSSIRGYTF. The CDR3 coding sequence is TGTGCCAGCAGTTTATCCTCGATACGTGGCTACACCTTC.

The V gene is TRBV11-2, the J gene TRBJ1-6; 7 bases align to TRBD1. The germline V gene has CDR1 SGHAT and CDR2 FQNNGV. This CDR3 spans 15 amino acids. V was clipped by 5 bases and J by 7 bases; unmatched bases: 8. This CDR3 reads CASSTQTGKNSPLHF. In DNA, the CDR3 is TGTGCCAGCAGCACGCAGACAGGGAAGAATTCACCCCTCCACTTT. The whole variable domain, filled in from reference TRBV11-2 and TRBJ1-6, reads EAGVAQSPRYKIIEKRQSVAFWCNPISGHATLYWYQQILGQGPKLLIQFQNNGVVDDSQLPKDRFSAERLKGVDSTLKIQPAKLEDSAVYLCASSTQTGKNSPLHFGNGTRLTVT.

Remarks on this clone: Other nucleotide sequences in the sample specify the same CDR3. CDR3 in amino acids: CASSARDRGSYEQYF. The CDR3 nucleotides are TGTGCCAGTAGTGCACGGGACAGGGGCTCCTACGAGCAGTACTTC. The genes are TRBV19 and TRBJ2-7, with 10 bases that match TRBD1. Germline values: CDR1 LNHDA, CDR2 SQIVND (reference sequence). The CDR3 loop spans 15 amino acids. V lost 5 bases and J lost 0; bases outside the gene matches: 4.

The chain has TRBV5-8 and TRBJ1-2, with D perhaps TRBD1 (5 bases). The V end was cut by 4 bases, the J end by 3 bases, with 16 bases between. This CDR3 contains 15 residues. From germline, CDR1 is SGHTS and CDR2 YDEGEE. This CDR3 reads CASSTPDKSHYGYTF. CDR3 bases: TGTGCCAGCAGCACTCCGGACAAGTCCCACTATGGCTACACCTTC.

V is TRBV7-6 and J is TRBJ2-7; D not certain. Trimming shortened V by 1 base and J by 0 bases, and 10 bases separated the two germline ends. This CDR3 has 15 residues. Looked up from germline, CDR1 is SGHVS and CDR2 is FNYEAQ. The CDR3 nucleotides read TGTGCCAGCAGCTTAGAGGTAGGGCCCTCCTACGAGCAGTACTTC. Amino acid sequence: CASSLEVGPSYEQYF.

The chain joins TRBV5-4 to TRBJ2-3, with 7 nucleotides matching TRBD2. From germline, CDR1 is SGHNT and CDR2 YYREEE (reference sequence). The CDR3 length is 15 residues. V shed 5 bases, J shed 7 bases, and the junction held 13 bases outside the gene matches. The CDR3 here is CASSSGGPGGYTQYF. The CDR3 DNA follows: TGTGCCAGCAGTTCGGGAGGCCCCGGCGGTTATACGCAGTATTTT.

The chain links TRBV6-1 to TRBJ1-2; D is unresolved. The V end was cut by 0 bases, the J end by 7 bases, with 24 bases between. Germline V gene data show CDR1 as MNHNS and CDR2 as SASEGT. The CDR3 covers 18 residues. In DNA form, the CDR3 reads TGTGCCAGCAGTGAAGCCCCAGGAGGCAGAGGCGTTTCGGGTGGCTACACCTTC. The encoded protein is CASSEAPGGRGVSGGYTF.

This chain connects TRBV19 to TRBJ1-2, with TRBD1 identical over 9 bases. Germline V gene data show CDR1 as LNHDA and CDR2 as SQIVND (reference sequence). J lost 5 bases, V lost 3 bases, and 13 bases had no gene match. The CDR3 is 17 amino acids. CDR3 in amino acids: CASSMPETGGRRYGYTF. In nucleotides, the CDR3 is TGTGCCAGTAGTATGCCCGAGACAGGGGGGAGACGATATGGCTACACCTTC.

This chain uses TRBV6-1 with TRBJ2-7; D ambiguous. V shed 2 bases and J shed 7 bases, with 12 bases lying between them. The CDR3 is 13 residues long. CDR1 and CDR2 from the germline V gene are MNHNS and SASEGT. The CDR3 nucleotides read TGTGCCAGCAGTGAACCTTTTATTGGGGAGCAGTACTTC. Its translation: CASSEPFIGEQYF.

This chain uses TRBV18 with TRBJ1-2, with unresolved D. V lost 3 bases and J lost 7, with 12 bases in between. Germline CDR1 and CDR2: KGHSH and LQKENI. The CDR3 consists of 13 residues. For the CDR3, the DNA is TGTGCCAGCTCACCGGGCCTGGAGCGTGGCTACACCTTC. This encodes CASSPGLERGYTF.

The chain uses TRBV6-4 and TRBJ2-3, with a tentative D call TRBD2 (6 bases). V was cut by 8 bases and J by 0 bases, with 12 bases left in between. The CDR3 is 14 amino acids. The V gene's germline CDR1 is MRHNA and CDR2 SNTAGT. This CDR3 reads CASSSAGSTDTQYF. CDR3 DNA: TGTGCCAGCTCTAGCGCGGGGAGCACAGATACGCAGTATTTT.

V is TRBV27 and J is TRBJ2-7, with D unresolved. This CDR3 is 15 amino acids long. CDR1 is MNHEY and CDR2 is SMNVEV in the germline V gene (reference sequence). Between the trimmed V and J ends, which lost 10 bases and 1 base, there was a span of 20 bases. Here the CDR3 reads CATKPVQTISYEQYF. CDR3 in DNA: TGTGCCACCAAGCCGGTACAGACGATTTCCTACGAGCAGTACTTC.

This clone was observed at least ten times. Sequence at one end of the junction differs from germline and may be a read error. V and J are TRBV7-9 and TRBJ1-1; D gene unclear. The CDR3 has 10 residues. The V gene's germline CDR1 is SEHNR and CDR2 FQNEAQ (reference sequence). Here the CDR3 reads CASSLHNGDF. The CDR3, as DNA: TGTGCCAGCAGCTTACATAACGGGGATTTT.

J is TRBJ2-7 and V is TRBV9; 8 positions agree with TRBD1. This CDR3 is 14 amino acids long. The J segment lost 2 bases and the V segment lost 4 bases, leaving 5 bases of the junction unmatched. The germline gives CDR1 SGDLS, CDR2 YYNGEE. The CDR3 protein is CASSPRDRTYEQYF. The DNA for the CDR3 is TGTGCCAGCAGCCCACGGGACAGGACCTACGAGCAGTACTTC.

The J gene is TRBJ1-1, the V gene TRBV28; 8 bases align to TRBD1. Germline trimming cut 0 bases from V and 4 bases from J; bases unmatched to any gene: 4. The germline V gene has CDR1 MDHEN and CDR2 SYDVKM. The CDR3 is 15 residues long. CDR3 nucleotide sequence: TGTGCCAGCAGTTTATGGAGACAGGGGTCCACTGAAGCTTTCTTT. This gives the protein CASSLWRQGSTEAFF. The full variable domain, rest sourced from reference TRBV28 and TRBJ1-1, is DVKVTQSSRYLVKRTGEKVFLECVQDMDHENMFWYRQDPGLGLRLIYFSYDVKMKEKGDIPEGYSVSREKKERFSLILESASTNQTSMYLCASSLWRQGSTEAFFGQGTRLTVV.

V and J are TRBV7-2 and TRBJ2-3, with no clear D. The V end lost 1 base, the J end lost 0 bases, and 5 bases lay between the germline ends. This CDR3 is built from 14 residues. Per germline, CDR1 SGHTA and CDR2 FQGNSA. The CDR3 coding sequence is TGTGCCAGCAGCTTAGGGGTAAGCACAGATACGCAGTATTTT. Translated, it gives CASSLGVSTDTQYF.

This chain links TRBV9 with TRBJ2-2; 11 bases agree with TRBD2. This CDR3 has 16 residues. Germline lookup yields CDR1 SGDLS and CDR2 YYNGEE. Germline trimming cut 2 bases from V and 3 bases from J; bases unmatched to any gene: 3. DNA for the CDR3: TGTGCCAGCAGCGTTAGCGGGGGGGCGGACACCGGGGAGCTGTTTTTT. Protein: CASSVSGGADTGELFF.

The rearrangement joins TRBV7-2 to TRBJ2-1, with 12 bases that match TRBD2. The trim removed 4 bases at V and 2 bases at J, leaving 3 bases unmatched. CDR1 SGHTA and CDR2 FQGNSA come from the germline V gene. CDR3 length: 16 amino acids. Here the CDR3 reads CASSSRLAGAYNEQFF. The CDR3 nucleotides are TGTGCCAGCAGCTCCCGACTAGCGGGGGCCTACAATGAGCAGTTCTTC. Together with reference TRBV7-2 and TRBJ2-1, the CDR3 gives the full variable domain: GAGVSQSPSNKVTEKGKDVELRCDPISGHTALYWYRQSLGQGLEFLIYFQGNSAPDKSGLPSDRFSAERTGGSVSTLTIQRTQQEDSAVYLCASSSRLAGAYNEQFFGPGTRLTVL.

The chain joins TRBV19 to TRBJ2-1; possible D gene TRBD2, 6 bases. The germline V gene encodes CDR1 LNHDA and CDR2 SQIVND (reference sequence). Trimming took off 0 bases at V and 4 bases at J, with 19 bases between the two ends. The CDR3 totals 18 residues. DNA for the CDR3: TGTGCCAGTAGTATAGAGGGTGGCGGGGCGCCTTATTACAATGAGCAGTTCTTC. This translates into CASSIEGGGAPYYNEQFF.

The CDR3 nucleotides read TGTGCCAGTAGTATAGCTTCCAGTAACTATGGCTACACCTTC. This encodes CASSIASSNYGYTF. The chain links TRBV19 to TRBJ1-2; no firm D call. The V gene's germline CDR1 is LNHDA and CDR2 SQIVND (reference sequence). V was trimmed by 1 base and J by 1 base, leaving 7 bases between them. The CDR3 is made up of 14 amino acids.

This clone was seen a handful of times. The gene calls are TRBV19 and TRBJ1-1, with 7 bases matching TRBD1. Losses at the gene ends were 4 bases for V and 2 bases for J; bases not matched to a gene: 4. Per germline, CDR1 LNHDA and CDR2 SQIVND (reference sequence). This CDR3 is 14 amino acids long. The DNA for the CDR3 is TGTGCCAGTAGTACAGGACAGGCCAACACTGAAGCTTTCTTT. Translating gives CASSTGQANTEAFF. The whole variable domain, filled in from reference TRBV19 and TRBJ1-1, reads DGGITQSPKYLFRKEGQNVTLSCEQNLNHDAMYWYRQDPGQGLRLIYYSQIVNDFQKGDIAEGYSVSREKKESFPLTVTSAQKNPTAFYLCASSTGQANTEAFFGQGTRLTVV.

This clone was seen just once. This chain uses TRBV7-8 with TRBJ1-1; no firm D call. In germline, CDR1 is SGHVS, CDR2 FQNEAQ. With 3 bases removed from V and 1 base from J, the gap between germline ends came to 6 bases. There are 13 residues in the CDR3. CDR3 DNA sequence: TGTGCCAGCAGCTTGGTCCAGAACACTGAAGCTTTCTTT. Translating gives CASSLVQNTEAFF.

The chain is built from TRBV4-3 and TRBJ2-2; a weak D match, TRBD2 (5 bases). This CDR3 is 15 amino acids long. Germline values: CDR1 LGHNA, CDR2 YSLEER. Deletions cut 3 bases from V and 4 bases from J, with 12 bases between. The CDR3: CASSQTDGLTGELFF. Here the CDR3 DNA reads TGCGCCAGCAGCCAGACGGACGGACTCACCGGGGAGCTGTTTTTT.

V gene TRBV4-3 combines with J gene TRBJ1-2; 7 positions match TRBD1. Germline-derived CDR1 and CDR2 are LGHNA and YSLEER. This CDR3 has 16 residues. With V trimmed by 1 base and J by 5 bases, 10 bases remained unmatched. As DNA, the CDR3 is TGCGCCAGCAGCCAAGGTGACAGGGACAGCCTTTATGGCTACACCTTC. Its translation: CASSQGDRDSLYGYTF.

The chain joins TRBV5-1 to TRBJ2-1, with D hard to call. Trimming cost V 4 bases and J 8 bases, with 13 bases left between them. Germline lookup yields CDR1 SGHRS and CDR2 YFSETQ. This CDR3 has 13 residues. The CDR3 DNA reads TGCGCCAGCAGCCAGGTCCGAGCCGATGAGCAGTTCTTC. Protein product: CASSQVRADEQFF.